One and the same sample provided the 15 T cell receptor beta chains below, sequenced in a study of blood T cell repertoires in COVID-19. Data came from immunoSEQ multiplex PCR; TCRdb stores just in-frame clones and leaves some out. Altogether 400,000 or so clones are present, around 90% being singletons, with the ten largest covering 3%. Sequenced: peripheral blood. These receptors were taken from a human donor in a cohort sampled during active COVID-19.

The chain carries TRBV15 and TRBJ1-5; 7 bases match TRBD1. Germline V gives CDR1 LNHNV, CDR2 YYDKDF (reference sequence). The CDR3 extends over 16 amino acids. J lost 6 bases, V lost 3 bases, and 11 bases had no gene match. CDR3 sequence reads: CATSSTGRQGRQPQHF. The CDR3 coding sequence is TGTGCCACCAGCAGTACCGGGAGACAGGGACGTCAGCCCCAGCATTTT. Complete variable domain (other parts from reference TRBV15 and TRBJ1-5): DAMVIQNPRYQVTQFGKPVTLSCSQTLNHNVMYWYQQKSSQAPKLLFHYYDKDFNNEADTPDNFQSRRPNTSFCFLDIRSPGLGDTAMYLCATSSTGRQGRQPQHFGDGTRLSIL.

The CDR3 nucleotides read TGTGCCAGCTCACACGGAGAAGCCACAGATACGCAGTATTTT. It is translated as CASSHGEATDTQYF. The V and J genes are TRBV18 and TRBJ2-3; no firm D call. This CDR3 region has 14 residues. Trimming shortened V by 4 bases and J by 2 bases, and 10 bases separated the two germline ends. Germline loops: CDR1 KGHSH, CDR2 LQKENI. Full variable domain (rest looked up from reference TRBV18 and TRBJ2-3): NAGVMQNPRHLVRRRGQEARLRCSPMKGHSHVYWYRQLPEEGLKFMVYLQKENIIDESGMPKERFSAEFPKEGPSILRIQQVVRGDSAAYFCASSHGEATDTQYFGPGTRLTVL.

The rearrangement links TRBV10-1 to TRBJ2-7; a weak D match, TRBD2 (5 bases). In germline, CDR1 is WNHNN, CDR2 SYGVQD (reference sequence). V was pared by 3 bases and J by 0 bases, with 21 bases between. The CDR3 runs to 18 residues. CDR3: CASSDYVKRATSSYEQYF. CDR3 nucleotide sequence: TGCGCCAGCAGTGACTATGTCAAGAGGGCGACAAGCTCCTACGAGCAGTACTTC.

The rearrangement uses TRBV7-8 and TRBJ2-5, with a possible D match to TRBD1 (5 bases). The V gene lost 5 bases and the J gene lost 5 bases, with 15 bases spanning the gap. In germline, CDR1 is SGHVS, CDR2 FQNEAQ. This CDR3 is built from 14 residues. CDR3: CASSPGSGFETQYF. The CDR3 DNA reads as TGTGCCAGCAGCCCAGGGTCGGGTTTCGAGACCCAGTACTTC.

This clone was observed once. The chain has TRBV7-6 and TRBJ2-3; 8 bases are a match to TRBD2. Looked up from germline, CDR1 is SGHVS and CDR2 is FNYEAQ. The CDR3 has 16 residues. Trimming cost V 1 base and J 11 bases; bases outside gene matches: 14. This chain's CDR3 is CASSLEPGLGFLKQYF. CDR3 in DNA: TGTGCCAGCAGCTTAGAACCGGGACTAGGCTTTCTTAAGCAGTATTTT.

The chain links TRBV9 to TRBJ2-1, with TRBD2 identical over 14 bases. Germline V gives CDR1 SGDLS, CDR2 YYNGEE. Trimming cost V 3 bases and J 2 bases; bases outside gene matches: 10. The length of the CDR3 is 19 residues. The CDR3 coding sequence is TGTGCCAGCAGCGCACAGGGACTAGCGGGAGTCTCCGCCTACAATGAGCAGTTCTTC. Amino acids: CASSAQGLAGVSAYNEQFF.

The chain employs TRBV27 and TRBJ2-1; the D gene is possibly TRBD1 (6 bases). The CDR3 sequence is 12 residues long. CDR1 is MNHEY, CDR2 SMNVEV, per germline (reference sequence). With 4 bases removed from V and 9 bases from J, the gap between germline ends came to 10 bases. CDR3 DNA: TGTGCCAGCAGTTCTGGGGGCCGTGAGCAGTTCTTC. Translated, it gives CASSSGGREQFF.

J is TRBJ1-4 and V is TRBV18; 10 nucleotides match TRBD1. Unmatched junction bases numbered 0, after V lost 4 bases and J lost 1 base. The CDR3 loop spans 15 amino acids. The V gene's germline CDR1 is KGHSH and CDR2 LQKENI. Here the CDR3 DNA reads TGTGCCAGCTCACGGGACAGGGGAACTAATGAAAAACTGTTTTTT. Amino acid sequence: CASSRDRGTNEKLFF.

J is TRBJ1-1 and V is TRBV18; D not resolved. CDR3 length equals 14 residues. V was clipped by 0 bases and J by 3 bases, with 8 bases between them. CDR1 and CDR2 from the germline V gene are KGHSH and LQKENI. The CDR3 coding sequence is TGTGCCAGCTCACCACCAGAGGGTTACACTGAAGCTTTCTTT. Translated: CASSPPEGYTEAFF.

The chain carries TRBV19 and TRBJ2-7; 8 bases agree with TRBD1. Germline-derived CDR1 and CDR2 are LNHDA and SQIVND (reference sequence). V dropped 6 bases and J dropped 3; count of bases not matched to a gene: 13. CDR3 length: 16 residues. The CDR3 region has the DNA TGTGCCAGTAGCGATCGGCCCGGGACAGGAGGCTACGAGCAGTACTTC. It encodes CASSDRPGTGGYEQYF.

The chain combines TRBV20-1 with TRBJ1-4; the D gene is possibly TRBD1 (6 bases). The CDR3 has 13 amino acids. From germline, CDR1 is DFQATT and CDR2 SNEGSKA (reference sequence). Trimming removed 3 bases from V and 8 bases from J, with 13 bases in between. CDR3 nucleotides: TGCAGTGCTAGTAGTACAGGGTCGGAAAAACTGTTTTTT. This gives the protein CSASSTGSEKLFF.

The gene calls are TRBV7-8 and TRBJ1-3, with D unresolved. The CDR3 sequence is 13 residues long. The germline V gene has CDR1 SGHVS and CDR2 FQNEAQ. V lost 1 base and J 4 bases, leaving 5 bases between the germline ends. CDR3 amino acids: CASSLDSGNTIYF. The CDR3 DNA reads as TGTGCCAGCAGCTTAGACTCCGGAAACACCATATATTTT.

The chain employs TRBV2 and TRBJ2-3; the D gene is possibly TRBD1 (6 bases). Trimming removed 6 bases from V and 1 base from J, with 20 bases in between. The CDR3 consists of 17 residues. Germline V gene lookup returns CDR1 SNHLY and CDR2 FYNNEI. The CDR3 spells CASRERLGGGGTDTQYF. CDR3 bases: TGTGCCAGCAGAGAGCGGCTTGGGGGCGGAGGCACAGATACGCAGTATTTT.

The chain combines TRBV19 with TRBJ2-2, with 11 bases aligning to TRBD1. V lost 5 bases and J lost 1; bases outside the gene matches: 3. Germline-derived CDR1 and CDR2 are LNHDA and SQIVND (reference sequence). The CDR3 totals 16 residues. The DNA for the CDR3 is TGTGCCAGTAGTGGACAGGGGGCGAGGAACACCGGGGAGCTGTTTTTT. Its translation: CASSGQGARNTGELFF.

J is TRBJ2-2 and V is TRBV18; D uncertain. V was pared by 4 bases and J by 0 bases, with 15 bases between. Germline CDR1 KGHSH, CDR2 LQKENI. The CDR3 has 17 amino acids. The CDR3 DNA reads TGTGCCAGCTCACTCGACCAGGTCCTCGCGAACACCGGGGAGCTGTTTTTT. It is translated as CASSLDQVLANTGELFF.